This TCR beta chain was recorded in a study of blood T cell repertoires in COVID-19. Study in general: Acute and convalescent COVID-19 samples came from the United States, Italy and Spain. T cells, B-cell-depleted T cells, or PBMCs provided the cDNA or gDNA that served as material.

Original analysis: Estimation of nucleated cell counts was performed using reference gene primer amplification. This table comes from immunoSEQ multiplex PCR, and its TCRdb copy is limited to in-frame clones, with some not included. That table is the source of V, J and clone size, and D and trimming were worked out from the DNA. This sample has 60,000 to 70,000 clones, with 85% found just once. The germline V and J ends were trimmed by 6 bases and 6 bases, with 13 bases remaining between them. CDR1 and CDR2 from the germline V gene are MNHEY and SMNVEV (reference sequence). The CDR3 runs to 13 residues. This clone appeared a single time.

This chain joins TRBV27 and TRBJ2-3, with D unclear. The receptor comes from a man aged 50 to 59 with acute or convalescent COVID-19. Sequencing was carried out using peripheral blood. The CDR3 sequence is CASRHITPDTQYF. The CDR3 coding sequence is TGTGCCAGCAGACACATAACCCCGGATACGCAGTATTTT.